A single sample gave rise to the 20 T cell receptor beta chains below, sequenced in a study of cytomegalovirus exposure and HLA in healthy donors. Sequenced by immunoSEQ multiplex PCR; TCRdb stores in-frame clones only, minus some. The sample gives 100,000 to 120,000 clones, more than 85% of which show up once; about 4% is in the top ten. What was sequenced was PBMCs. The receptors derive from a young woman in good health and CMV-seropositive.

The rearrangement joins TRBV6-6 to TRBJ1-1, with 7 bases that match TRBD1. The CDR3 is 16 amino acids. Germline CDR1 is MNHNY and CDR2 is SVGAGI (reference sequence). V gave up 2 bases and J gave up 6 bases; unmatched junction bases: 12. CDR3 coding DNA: TGTGCCAGCAGTTACGCGTCAGGGGGGACGGGTTCTGAAGCTTTCTTT. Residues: CASSYASGGTGSEAFF.

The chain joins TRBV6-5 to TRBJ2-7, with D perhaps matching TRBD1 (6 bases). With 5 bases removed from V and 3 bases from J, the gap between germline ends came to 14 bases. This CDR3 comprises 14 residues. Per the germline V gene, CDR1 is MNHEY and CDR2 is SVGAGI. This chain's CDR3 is CASSRTDQFYEQYF. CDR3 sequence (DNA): TGTGCCAGCAGTCGGACAGACCAGTTCTACGAGCAGTACTTC.

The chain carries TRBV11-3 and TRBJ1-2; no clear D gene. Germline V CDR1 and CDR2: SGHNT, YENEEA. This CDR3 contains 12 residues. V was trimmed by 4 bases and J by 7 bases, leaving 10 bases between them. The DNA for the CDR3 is TGTGCCAGCAGCTGGGGAGAGTCTGGCTACACCTTC. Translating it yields CASSWGESGYTF.

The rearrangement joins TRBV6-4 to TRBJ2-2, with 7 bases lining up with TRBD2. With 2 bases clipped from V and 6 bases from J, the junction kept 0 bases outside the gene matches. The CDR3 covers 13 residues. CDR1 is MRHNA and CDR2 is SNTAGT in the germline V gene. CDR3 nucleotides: TGTGCCAGCAGTGACGGGGGGGCCGGGGAGCTGTTTTTT. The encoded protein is CASSDGGAGELFF.

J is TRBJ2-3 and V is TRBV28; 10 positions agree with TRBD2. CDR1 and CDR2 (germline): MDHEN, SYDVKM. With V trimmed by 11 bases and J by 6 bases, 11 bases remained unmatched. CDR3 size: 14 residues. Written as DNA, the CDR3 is TGTGCCGGGAGAGCGGGAGGGCCTATCGATACGCAGTATTTT. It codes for CAGRAGGPIDTQYF.

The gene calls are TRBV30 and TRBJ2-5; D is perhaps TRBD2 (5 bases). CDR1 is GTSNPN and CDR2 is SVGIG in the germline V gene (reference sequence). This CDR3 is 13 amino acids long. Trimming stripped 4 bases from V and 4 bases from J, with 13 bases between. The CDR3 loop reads CAWTRARGETQYF. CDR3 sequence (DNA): TGTGCCTGGACGAGGGCGCGTGGAGAGACCCAGTACTTC.

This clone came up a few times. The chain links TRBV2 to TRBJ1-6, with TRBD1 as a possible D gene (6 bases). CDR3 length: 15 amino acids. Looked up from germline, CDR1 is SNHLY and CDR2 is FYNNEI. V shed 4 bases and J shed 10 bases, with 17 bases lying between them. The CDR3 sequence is CASSAQGTRDSPLHF. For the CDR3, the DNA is TGTGCCAGCAGTGCCCAGGGGACACGGGACTCACCCCTCCACTTT.

The CDR3 here is CASSPLGARETQYF. In nucleotides, the CDR3 is TGCGCCAGCAGCCCCCTGGGGGCCAGAGAGACCCAGTACTTC. The chain combines TRBV5-1 with TRBJ2-5, with a possible D match to TRBD1 (6 bases). The CDR3 length is 14 residues. Germline loops: CDR1 SGHRS, CDR2 YFSETQ. The V gene lost 4 bases and the J gene lost 4 bases, with 14 bases spanning the gap.

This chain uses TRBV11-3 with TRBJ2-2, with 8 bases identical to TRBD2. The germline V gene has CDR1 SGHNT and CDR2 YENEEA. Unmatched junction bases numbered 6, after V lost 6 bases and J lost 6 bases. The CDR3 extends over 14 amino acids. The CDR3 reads CASSFSGSSGELFF. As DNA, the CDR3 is TGTGCCAGCAGTTTCAGCGGGAGTTCCGGGGAGCTGTTTTTT.

CDR3 region: CASSFLGAQETQYF. The CDR3 nucleotides read TGTGCCAGCAGCTTCCTGGGGGCGCAAGAGACCCAGTACTTC. The chain combines TRBV5-4 with TRBJ2-5, with a possible D match to TRBD1 (6 bases). The V end was cut by 2 bases, the J end by 2 bases, with 10 bases between. Looked up from germline, CDR1 is SGHNT and CDR2 is YYREEE (reference sequence). This CDR3 has 14 residues.

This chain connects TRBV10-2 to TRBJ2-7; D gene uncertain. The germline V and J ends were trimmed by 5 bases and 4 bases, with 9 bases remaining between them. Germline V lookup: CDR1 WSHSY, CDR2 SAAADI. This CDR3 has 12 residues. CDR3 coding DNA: TGCGCCAGCAGTATCGTAAAATACGAGCAGTACTTC. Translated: CASSIVKYEQYF.

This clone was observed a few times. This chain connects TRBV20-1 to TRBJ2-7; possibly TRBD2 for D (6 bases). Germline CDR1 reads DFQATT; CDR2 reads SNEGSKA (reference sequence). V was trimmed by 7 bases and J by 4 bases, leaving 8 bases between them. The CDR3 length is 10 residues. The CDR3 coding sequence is TGCAGTGGGGCGGGGTACGAGCAGTACTTC. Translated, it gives CSGAGYEQYF.

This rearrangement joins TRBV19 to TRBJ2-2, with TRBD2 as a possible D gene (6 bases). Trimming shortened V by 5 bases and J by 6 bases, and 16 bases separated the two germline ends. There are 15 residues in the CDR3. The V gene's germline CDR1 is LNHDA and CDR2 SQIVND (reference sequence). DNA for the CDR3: TGTGCCAGTAGTTCCGCAGGGACTTCCCCCGGGGAGCTGTTTTTT. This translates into CASSSAGTSPGELFF.

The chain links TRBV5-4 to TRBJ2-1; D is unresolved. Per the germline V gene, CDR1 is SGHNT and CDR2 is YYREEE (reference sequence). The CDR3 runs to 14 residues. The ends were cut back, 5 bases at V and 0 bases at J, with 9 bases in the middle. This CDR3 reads CASSEQVSYNEQFF. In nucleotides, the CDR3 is TGTGCCAGCAGTGAGCAAGTCTCCTACAATGAGCAGTTCTTC.

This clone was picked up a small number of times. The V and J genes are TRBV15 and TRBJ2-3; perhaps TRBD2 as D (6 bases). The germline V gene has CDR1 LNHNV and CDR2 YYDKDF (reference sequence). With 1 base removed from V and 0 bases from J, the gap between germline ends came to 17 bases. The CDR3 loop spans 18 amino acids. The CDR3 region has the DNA TGTGCCACCAGCAGAGTGGGCGGGAACCCCTCTAGCACAGATACGCAGTATTTT. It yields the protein CATSRVGGNPSSTDTQYF.

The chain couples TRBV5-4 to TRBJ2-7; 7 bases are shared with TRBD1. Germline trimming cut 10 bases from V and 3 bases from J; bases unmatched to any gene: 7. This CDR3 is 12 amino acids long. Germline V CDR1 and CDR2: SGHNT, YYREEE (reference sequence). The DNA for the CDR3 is TGTGCCTCCAGGGGGTCCAACTACGAGCAGTACTTC. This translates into CASRGSNYEQYF.

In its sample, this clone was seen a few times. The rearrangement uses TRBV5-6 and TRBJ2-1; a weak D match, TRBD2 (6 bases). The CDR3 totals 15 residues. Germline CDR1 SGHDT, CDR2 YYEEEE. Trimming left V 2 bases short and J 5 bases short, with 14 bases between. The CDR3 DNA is TGTGCCAGCAGCTTACGGTGGGGGGTTAACAATGAGCAGTTCTTC. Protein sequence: CASSLRWGVNNEQFF. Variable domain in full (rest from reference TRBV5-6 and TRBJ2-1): DAGVTQSPTHLIKTRGQQVTLRCSPKSGHDTVSWYQQALGQGPQFIFQYYEEEERQRGNFPDRFSGHQFPNYSSELNVNALLLGDSALYLCASSLRWGVNNEQFFGPGTRLTVL.

CDR3 residues: CASSRTGGSLTEAFF. CDR3 nucleotides: TGTGCCAGCAGCCGGACAGGAGGGTCTCTCACTGAAGCTTTCTTT. The chain has TRBV14 and TRBJ1-1; 7 bases line up with TRBD1. Per germline, CDR1 SGHDN and CDR2 FVKESK. J gave up 4 bases and V 4 bases, and 9 bases lay outside the gene matches. The CDR3 is 15 residues long.

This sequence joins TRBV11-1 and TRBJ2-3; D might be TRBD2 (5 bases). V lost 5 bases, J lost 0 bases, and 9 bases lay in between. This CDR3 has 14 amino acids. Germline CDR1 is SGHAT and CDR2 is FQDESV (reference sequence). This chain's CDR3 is CASSRTGSTDTQYF. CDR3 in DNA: TGTGCCAGCAGCCGGACTGGAAGCACAGATACGCAGTATTTT.

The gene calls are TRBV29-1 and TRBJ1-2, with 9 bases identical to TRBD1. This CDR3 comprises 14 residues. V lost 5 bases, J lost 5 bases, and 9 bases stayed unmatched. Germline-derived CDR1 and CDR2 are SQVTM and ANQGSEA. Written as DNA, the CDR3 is TGCAGCGTTACACCGGGACAGGGAGAATATGGCTACACCTTC. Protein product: CSVTPGQGEYGYTF.